This T cell receptor (beta chain) is from a study of CD8+ T cells in alopecia areata (dated by TCRdb to the late 2010s). With respect to the entire study: Treated patients were enrolled in an open-label pilot trial of oral tofacitinib at 5 to 10 mg twice daily for moderate-to-severe alopecia areata. Tofacitinib was given for 6 to 18 months, followed by 6 months of follow-up off drug to assess delayed response and recurrence. The SALT score, which quantifies the percentage of affected scalp surface area, was used to measure disease severity in treated patients. In both human patients and the C3H/HeJ mouse model, the study applied high-throughput TCRbeta sequencing to look at T cell clonal expansion in alopecia areata. Human TCRbeta sequencing covered scalp tissue and sorted CD4+ and CD8+ peripheral blood T cells from patchy and totalis/universalis alopecia areata patients and healthy controls. Biopsies were taken from tofacitinib-treated patients at baseline and again at 4 and 24 weeks into treatment, and several of those patients also had a later scalp biopsy. Clonality in the scalp was compared among normal scalp (n=4), patchy alopecia areata scalp (n=8), and alopecia totalis/universalis scalp (n=8). The RNA source kit depended on sample type: the PAXgene miRNA kit for fixed scalp, the miRNeasy kit for PBMCs, and the RNeasy kit for mouse skin. TCRbeta CDR3 regions were amplified by immunoSEQ multiplex PCR with 35 Vbeta forward and 13 Jbeta reverse primers.

The time point label of this sample denotes: 24 weeks on oral tofacitinib. This specimen's treatment or condition label, interpreted: oral pan-JAK inhibitor, 5-10 mg twice daily. Peripheral blood and lesional scalp punch biopsies were obtained from patients with alopecia areata. PBMCs were isolated by density centrifugation and stained for CD3, CD4 and CD8, and CD4+ and CD8+ T cells were sorted on a FACSAria. On the study overall, not on this receptor specifically: Unlike mouse skin, which is dominated by gammadelta T cells, normal human skin has resident alphabeta T cells that are also sequenced, and this complicates analysis of the scalp TCR repertoire. Many expanded lesional clones persisted in scalp and blood during tofacitinib treatment, which may partly explain relapse after stopping treatment. Compared with normal scalp, lesional scalp had higher clonality and more expanded CD8+ clones, particularly in alopecia totalis/universalis, a pattern that suggests antigenic drive. With tofacitinib, both scalp clonality and the number of expanded CD8+ clones among the top 100 scalp clones went down significantly. TCR sequences shared between patients were less clear than in mice, possibly partly because of HLA diversity in the patient population. Because the treated cohort was small and included a single nonresponder, larger studies are needed to assess links between baseline CD8+ expansion and response.

Preparation of the library involved the immunoSEQ multiplex PCR assay. RNA was extracted from all samples and reverse transcribed into cDNA as template for TCR sequencing. SuperScript III was used to make first-strand cDNA, primed with a 2:1 mix of oligo-dT and random hexamers. A synthetic immune receptor repertoire was used to gauge amplification bias, and whatever bias remained was removed computationally. As for the original processing: Raw reads were preprocessed for error removal, and CDR3 was defined according to IMGT conventions as running from the conserved cysteine to phenylalanine. Clonality was calculated as 1 minus Shannon entropy normalized by log2 of the number of productive unique TCRs. Whether each scalp clone was CD4 or CD8 was inferred by checking scalp TCRbeta sequences against the CD4 and CD8 repertoires from sorted blood. The table was pulled from immuneACCESS by TCRdb, which kept in-frame rearrangements only. Such tables lose some clones; where checked, under half of the loss comes from unresolved V genes, and the rest has no known cause. That table is the source of V, J and clone size, and D and trimming were worked out from the DNA. The sample table contains roughly 180,000 clones; only one count was recorded for roughly 53% of them. The ten largest clonotypes hold roughly a tenth of the sample.

With respect to this clone: What antigen it recognizes has not been identified. Nothing much larger sits one base from this clone, and base qualities are not available.

The germline V gene (reference sequence) specifies LNHDA as CDR1 and SQIVND as CDR2. A distance of 7 bases separates the germline ends of V and J, which lose 7 bases and 4 bases respectively. The CDR3 numbers 11 residues from cysteine through phenylalanine. Here the CDR3 DNA is all that survives: 33 bases in frame from base 1. This specimen was CD8+ T cells sorted from blood, taken at week 24, from a patient treated with tofacitinib. The rearranged chain carries TRBV19 and TRBJ2-5; the D gene is possibly TRBD2, with 6 bases matching. The clonotype originates from a human donor with alopecia areata. The bases are TGTGCCAGTAACGGGGGAGAGACCCAGTACTTC. This translates into CASNGGETQYF. The variable domain in full, with residues beyond the CDR3 obtained from the reference TRBV19 and TRBJ2-5 genes, is DGGITQSPKYLFRKEGQNVTLSCEQNLNHDAMYWYRQDPGQGLRLIYYSQIVNDFQKGDIAEGYSVSREKKESFPLTVTSAQKNPTAFYLCASNGGETQYFGPGTRLLVL.